The 10 T cell receptor beta chains presented below share a single source sample, sequenced in a study of OX40 agonist ivuxolimab in advanced cancers. Using immunoSEQ multiplex PCR, the repertoire was profiled, and TCRdb retains in-frame clones only, with some absent. The sample lists roughly 64,000 clones, around 84% occurring once. Sequencing was performed on CD4+ or CD8+ T cells sorted from blood, taken in a trial of the OX40 agonist ivuxolimab. The receptors come from an adult with an advanced solid tumor such as melanoma, head and neck, liver or kidney cancer.

The rearrangement joins TRBV5-6 to TRBJ1-6; D remains ambiguous. CDR1 and CDR2 from the germline V gene are SGHDT and YYEEEE. CDR3 length: 13 residues. Between the trimmed V and J ends, which lost 5 bases and 10 bases, there was a span of 13 bases. The CDR3 DNA follows: TGTGCCAGCAGGAGTCAATTTGAGTCACCCCTCCACTTT. Its translation: CASRSQFESPLHF.

This chain links TRBV11-2 with TRBJ2-3, with TRBD1 as a possible D gene (6 bases). Germline CDR1 reads SGHAT; CDR2 reads FQNNGV. There are 11 residues in the CDR3. Trimming stripped 10 bases from V and 7 bases from J, with 12 bases between. The CDR3 DNA sequence: TGTGCCACGATCACAGGGTATACGCAGTATTTT. This gives the protein CATITGYTQYF.

This clone was detected only a few times. The rearrangement uses TRBV5-1 and TRBJ2-7, with TRBD2 matching 9 bases. With V trimmed by 0 bases and J by 1 base, 2 bases remained unmatched. This CDR3 is 15 amino acids long. Per germline, CDR1 SGHRS and CDR2 YFSETQ. The CDR3 spells CASSLGAGGSYEQYF. In nucleotides, the CDR3 is TGCGCCAGCAGCTTGGGAGCGGGAGGTTCCTACGAGCAGTACTTC.

The chain combines TRBV4-1 with TRBJ1-1, with 7 bases lining up with TRBD1. Germline CDR1 MGHRA, CDR2 YSYEKL. This CDR3 spans 17 amino acids. Losses at the gene ends were 1 base for V and 2 bases for J; bases not matched to a gene: 10. The DNA of the CDR3 is TGCGCCAGCAGCCAAGGCCCGGGACAGACCATAAACACTGAAGCTTTCTTT. Translation gives CASSQGPGQTINTEAFF.

The J gene is TRBJ1-1, the V gene TRBV29-1; D uncertain. V was trimmed by 8 bases and J by 8 bases, leaving 15 bases between them. The CDR3 spans 11 residues. Germline V gene lookup returns CDR1 SQVTM and CDR2 ANQGSEA. The CDR3 DNA is TGCAGCACCCGGACGCAAGGGGAAGCTTTCTTT. Translating it yields CSTRTQGEAFF.

The chain joins TRBV11-1 to TRBJ2-2; D remains ambiguous. The germline gives CDR1 SGHAT, CDR2 FQDESV (reference sequence). The CDR3 spans 14 residues. The V and J ends lost 5 bases and 1 base respectively, with 8 bases between them. CDR3 nucleotide sequence: TGTGCCAGCAGCAGGAAGGGGAACACCGGGGAGCTGTTTTTT. Amino acids: CASSRKGNTGELFF.

The chain joins TRBV6-6 to TRBJ2-5; a possible D gene is TRBD1 (6 bases). CDR1 is MNHNY, CDR2 SVGAGI, per germline (reference sequence). The V end lost 6 bases, the J end lost 4 bases, and 9 bases lay between the germline ends. The CDR3 has 12 residues. CDR3 protein: CASRTDRETQYF. DNA for the CDR3: TGTGCCAGCAGGACGGACAGAGAGACCCAGTACTTC.

This chain uses TRBV5-6 with TRBJ1-2, with TRBD1 as a possible D gene (6 bases). Trimming removed 7 bases from V and 3 bases from J, with 19 bases in between. Germline V lookup: CDR1 SGHDT, CDR2 YYEEEE. The CDR3 spans 15 residues. This CDR3 is CASHPTGRLDYGYTF. The CDR3 DNA follows: TGTGCCAGCCATCCTACAGGGCGTCTGGACTATGGCTACACCTTC.

The CDR3 DNA reads TGTGCCAGCAGCCAAGGGACAGGGGGGCATGGCTACACCTTC. Translation: CASSQGTGGHGYTF. This chain connects TRBV14 to TRBJ1-2, with 10 bases that match TRBD1. The length of the CDR3 is 14 residues. The germline gives CDR1 SGHDN, CDR2 FVKESK. V was clipped by 1 base and J by 6 bases; unmatched bases: 2.

This rearrangement joins TRBV27 to TRBJ2-7, with a weak D call TRBD2 (6 bases). Trimming removed 3 bases at V and 3 bases at J, with 12 bases between. The germline CDR1 and CDR2 sequences are MNHEY and SMNVEV (reference sequence). The CDR3 covers 14 residues. The chain's CDR3 is CASSFRAAGYEQYF. CDR3 coding DNA: TGTGCCAGCAGTTTCCGGGCAGCGGGCTACGAGCAGTACTTC.